This TCR beta chain was identified during a study of T cells in Graves' hyperthyroidism and ophthalmopathy. V lost 5 bases and J lost 6, with 28 bases in between. CDR1 DFQATT and CDR2 SNEGSKA come from the germline V gene (reference sequence). The CDR3 covers 17 residues. It was RNA transcripts that yielded the amplified TCR beta CDR3 regions. The TCR CDR3 first-round RT-PCR relied on the HTBI primer set. TCRdb recomputed calls from the multiplex PCR reads with MiXCR, one row per CDR3 protein. The sample yields roughly 500,000 distinct CDR3 sequences, approximately 48% seen once. The rearrangement uses TRBV20-1 and TRBJ1-2; D possibly corresponds to TRBD1 (5 bases). Source material: peripheral blood or thyroid tissue (not recorded which). The sequence came from an adult woman with Graves' disease, either hyperthyroidism or ophthalmopathy (not recorded which). CDR3 amino acids: CSAVTPLVTSGDDGYTF. The CDR3 DNA sequence: TGCAGTGCTGTGACCCCTTTGGTCACTTCCGGGGACGATGGCTACACCTTC.